These 15 T cell receptor beta chains originate from one sample sequenced in a study of shared clonotypes between healthy human individuals. The naive CD8 subset, CD45RO-negative cells positively selected for CCR7, excluded terminally differentiated effector memory CD45RA+ cells. Produced via immunoSEQ multiplex PCR; TCRdb's table is partial and in-frame only. The sample has about 2.1 million clones, roughly 91% seen once; the top ten hold 1.5% to 2%. What was sequenced was naive CD8+ T cells from PBMCs. These receptors came from a man between 18 and 29 years old in good health. Some clones in this sample may be carry-over from other donors' samples.

The chain links TRBV6-1 to TRBJ2-7, with 7 bases aligning to TRBD1. CDR3 length equals 14 residues. Germline CDR1 MNHNS, CDR2 SASEGT. With V trimmed by 4 bases and J by 3 bases, 6 bases remained unmatched. CDR3 region: CASSARGLDYEQYF. CDR3 coding DNA: TGTGCCAGCAGTGCAAGGGGGCTCGACTACGAGCAGTACTTC.

This chain connects TRBV28 to TRBJ1-3; D call uncertain. Per the germline V gene, CDR1 is MDHEN and CDR2 is SYDVKM. Trimming took 10 bases from V and 3 from J, leaving 13 bases between them. The length of the CDR3 is 13 residues. CDR3 nucleotides: TGTGCCATCTCTAGAGGGCTTGGAAACACCATATATTTT. It specifies CAISRGLGNTIYF.

The V and J genes are TRBV2 and TRBJ2-1; unclear D gene. V was trimmed by 3 bases and J by 3 bases, leaving 12 bases between them. This CDR3 comprises 15 residues. CDR1 is SNHLY, CDR2 FYNNEI, per germline. CDR3 residues: CASSDSRAFYNEQFF. The CDR3 bases are TGTGCCAGCAGTGATTCCCGGGCCTTCTACAATGAGCAGTTCTTC.

The rearrangement links TRBV11-2 to TRBJ2-1; D might be TRBD2 (6 bases). Between the trimmed V and J ends, which lost 6 bases and 8 bases, there was a span of 29 bases. The length of the CDR3 is 18 residues. CDR1 is SGHAT, CDR2 FQNNGV, per germline. The CDR3 spells CASSQTHGTSMRFDEQFF. CDR3 nucleotides: TGTGCCAGCAGTCAAACCCACGGCACTAGCATGCGATTCGATGAGCAGTTCTTC.

The table lists this clone with a count of one. The V call is TRBV7-3, the J call TRBJ2-5; TRBD1 or TRBD2 may be the D gene (5 bases each). V was cut by 5 bases and J by 2 bases, with 12 bases left in between. Germline CDR1 is SGHTA and CDR2 is FQGTGA. CDR3 length: 14 residues. Here the CDR3 DNA reads TGTGCCAGCAGCCCCAGAGGGGAGCAAGAGACCCAGTACTTC. Translation gives CASSPRGEQETQYF. Variable domain in full (rest from reference TRBV7-3 and TRBJ2-5): GAGVSQTPSNKVTEKGKYVELRCDPISGHTALYWYRQSLGQGPEFLIYFQGTGAADDSGLPNDRFFAVRPEGSVSTLKIQRTERGDSAVYLCASSPRGEQETQYFGPGTRLLVL.

This chain joins TRBV12-5 and TRBJ1-1; D is uncertain. The length of the CDR3 is 12 residues. Germline V gives CDR1 LGHNT, CDR2 FRNRAP. Trimming removed 1 base from V and 6 bases from J, with 6 bases in between. DNA of the CDR3: TGTGCTAGTGGTTTGGGCGAGTCTGAAGCTTTCTTT. It translates to CASGLGESEAFF.

The chain uses TRBV7-9 and TRBJ2-1; TRBD2 agrees at 8 bases. V lost 5 bases, J lost 7 bases, and 7 bases stayed unmatched. The CDR3 loop spans 14 amino acids. Germline values: CDR1 SEHNR, CDR2 FQNEAQ (reference sequence). CDR3 in DNA: TGTGCCAGCAGCCCCCGGACTAGCCTGAATGAGCAGTTCTTC. Its protein is CASSPRTSLNEQFF.

The V gene is TRBV7-8, the J gene TRBJ2-3, with a possible D match to TRBD2 (5 bases). Germline values: CDR1 SGHVS, CDR2 FQNEAQ. This CDR3 has 16 residues. V dropped 5 bases and J dropped 4 bases, with 19 bases sitting between them. Here the CDR3 DNA reads TGTGCCAGCAGCCTCTTGGAGTCTAGCTTCGCAGATACGCAGTATTTT. Protein product: CASSLLESSFADTQYF.

Comment on this clone: Within the sample, other DNA sequences also encode this same CDR3. The chain employs TRBV13 and TRBJ2-7, with D maybe TRBD1 (6 bases). The germline gives CDR1 PRHDT, CDR2 FYEKMQ (reference sequence). The CDR3 runs 13 residues. Trimming removed 3 bases at V and 2 bases at J, with 8 bases between. The CDR3 nucleotides read TGTGCCAGCAGCTTCACAGGGACCTACGAGCAGTACTTC. Its protein product is CASSFTGTYEQYF.

V gene TRBV7-9 combines with J gene TRBJ2-2; D is possibly TRBD2 (5 bases). Germline-derived CDR1 and CDR2 are SEHNR and FQNEAQ (reference sequence). CDR3 size: 13 residues. Trimming removed 5 bases from V and 7 bases from J, with 11 bases in between. The CDR3 reads CASSVSEGGELFF. The CDR3 bases are TGTGCCAGCAGCGTGAGTGAGGGCGGGGAGCTGTTTTTT.

The rearrangement uses TRBV6-1 and TRBJ2-5; TRBD1 is a possible D gene (6 bases). Looked up from germline, CDR1 is MNHNS and CDR2 is SASEGT. The CDR3 extends over 16 amino acids. The V end was cut by 3 bases, the J end by 0 bases, with 14 bases between. The CDR3 DNA is TGTGCCAGCAGTGACCATGTGGGGGCCGACCAAGAGACCCAGTACTTC. As protein: CASSDHVGADQETQYF.

This CDR3 reads CASSYYEGATEAFF. The CDR3 DNA follows: TGTGCCAGCAGTTACTACGAGGGAGCCACTGAAGCTTTCTTT. The chain links TRBV6-5 to TRBJ1-1, with unresolved D. V was shortened by 1 base and J by 4 bases, with 10 bases between the two germline ends. The CDR3 sequence is 14 residues long. The germline V gene has CDR1 MNHEY and CDR2 SVGAGI.

V is TRBV5-8 and J is TRBJ2-7, with 12 bases matching TRBD1. J lost 7 bases, V lost 0 bases, and 5 bases had no gene match. Germline loops: CDR1 SGHTS, CDR2 YDEGEE. CDR3 length: 15 residues. As DNA, the CDR3 is TGTGCCAGCAGCTTGGTGGGACAGGGGGCGGATGAGCAGTACTTC. Protein sequence: CASSLVGQGADEQYF.

The rearrangement uses TRBV4-1 and TRBJ2-1; 8 bases are a match to TRBD1. CDR1 MGHRA and CDR2 YSYEKL come from the germline V gene. After removal of 3 bases from V and 0 bases from J, the junction contained 7 bases not matched to a gene. The CDR3 consists of 17 residues. CDR3 loop: CASSHRTGRSSYNEQFF. The CDR3 bases are TGCGCCAGCAGCCATAGGACAGGGAGGAGCTCCTACAATGAGCAGTTCTTC.

The V and J genes are TRBV4-1 and TRBJ1-5; D call uncertain. V was pared by 0 bases and J by 2 bases, with 5 bases between. Germline V gene lookup returns CDR1 MGHRA and CDR2 YSYEKL. The CDR3 has 14 residues. The CDR3 sequence is CASSQDSRNQPQHF. The CDR3 DNA is TGCGCCAGCAGCCAAGATAGTCGCAATCAGCCCCAGCATTTT.